These T cell receptor beta chains were read from a single sample in a study of blood T cell repertoires in COVID-19. Repertoires were generated with immunoSEQ multiplex PCR, while TCRdb's copy carries only in-frame clones and drops some. The sample comprises over 90,000 clones, around 92% of which are singletons, and 4.2% rests with the top ten. The specimen was peripheral blood. The receptors were sampled from a man aged 18 to 30 with acute or convalescent COVID-19. CDR3s include the opening cysteine and the closing phenylalanine or tryptophan. Size tells how often a clone was seen (once, few, many) or the class of an expanded clone, and some rows leave it out.

V	size	J	CDR3
TRBV12-5	few	TRBJ2-7	CASGRGVTSGYEQYF
TRBV7-9	NA	TRBJ2-5	CASSTRRGLAGLNQETQYF
TRBV4-2	NA	TRBJ2-3	CASSQDPSGRQEDTQYF
TRBV18	once	TRBJ1-4	CASSPRETNEKLFF
TRBV5-1	once	TRBJ2-1	CASSLSAGESYNEQFF
TRBV9	NA	TRBJ2-1	CASSPNPGGGNEQFF
TRBV30	few	TRBJ1-3	CAWSGTGGNTIYF
TRBV30	NA	TRBJ1-1	CAWSVTYGRAEAFF
TRBV6-6	NA	TRBJ2-7	CASSYNRDRGMYEQYF
TRBV6-5	NA	TRBJ2-2	CASSYAGLGTGELFF
TRBV5-1	few	TRBJ1-1	CASSFTAMNTEAFF
TRBV2	NA	TRBJ1-5	CASSPRTGDSNQPQHF
TRBV7-6	NA	TRBJ1-1	CASSLSQGNTEAFF
TRBV5-1	NA	TRBJ1-2	CASSPGTVSYGYTF
TRBV21-1	NA	TRBJ1-5	CASSKDRVGGNQPQHF
TRBV19	NA	TRBJ1-4	CASSGGWYEKLFF
TRBV5-1	NA	TRBJ2-5	CASSPNVETQYF
TRBV11-3	few	TRBJ2-1	CASSSTKNEQFF
TRBV6-6	once	TRBJ1-1	CASSWDRKNTEAFF
TRBV2	once	TRBJ2-7	CASSDNGREDEQYF
TRBV7-9	NA	TRBJ2-1	CASSLQGVVYNEQFF
TRBV5-5	NA	TRBJ2-7	CASMLQGSSYEQYF
TRBV10-3	NA	TRBJ1-2	CAITPGGTGDYGYTF
TRBV27	NA	TRBJ1-3	CASSLGPSSGNTIYF